This T cell receptor (beta chain) was observed in a study of blood T cell repertoires in COVID-19. Study-level background: Samples representing acute and convalescent COVID-19 were sourced from the United States, Italy and Spain. Sources were T cells, B-cell-depleted T cells, or PBMCs; the material itself was cDNA or gDNA.

The CDR3 runs 15 residues. The V end was cut by 2 bases, the J end by 5 bases, with 13 bases between. Germline CDR1 and CDR2: LNHDA and SQIVND (reference sequence). At least ten counts were recorded for this clone. The authors' processing: Reference gene primers were amplified, and this amplification served to estimate nucleated cell counts. Repertoires were generated with immunoSEQ multiplex PCR, while TCRdb's copy carries only in-frame clones and drops some. Clone size and the V and J calls come from that table; the DNA yielded D and trimming. This table has approximately 180,000 clones, 70% to 90% appearing once.

The sample comprised peripheral blood. This clonotype was sampled from a man in his 60s with acute or convalescent COVID-19. The chain recombines TRBV19 with TRBJ1-5, with D possibly being TRBD1 (5 bases). In DNA, the CDR3 is TGTGCCAGTAGTATAATAGGGGCTTCTGATCAGCCCCAGCATTTT. Amino acid sequence: CASSIIGASDQPQHF.